This T cell receptor beta chain was captured in a study of response to subunit inactivated influenza vaccine. General study points: With each seasonal influenza vaccination, the authors suggested, few new T cells are recruited.

In the case of this clonotype: Its antigen is unidentified.

CDR3 length: 19 residues. In germline, CDR1 is LGHDT, CDR2 YNNKEL (reference sequence). Unmatched junction bases numbered 12, after V lost 2 bases and J lost 0 bases. A single record per CDR3 protein comes from TCRdb applying MiXCR to the RT-PCR reads. The sample shows 490,000 or so distinct CDR3 sequences, 7.5% to 8.5% of them seen only once. The starting material was PBMCs from blood, obtained around 25 months after vaccination. The receptor was isolated from a man between 50 and 75 years old who received an inactivated influenza vaccine. The chain joins TRBV3-1 to TRBJ1-3, with 8 bases matching TRBD1. Here the CDR3 DNA reads TGTGCCAGCAGCCAAACCCGGGACAGGATAGTCTTCTCTGGAAACACCATATATTTT. This translates into CASSQTRDRIVFSGNTIYF.